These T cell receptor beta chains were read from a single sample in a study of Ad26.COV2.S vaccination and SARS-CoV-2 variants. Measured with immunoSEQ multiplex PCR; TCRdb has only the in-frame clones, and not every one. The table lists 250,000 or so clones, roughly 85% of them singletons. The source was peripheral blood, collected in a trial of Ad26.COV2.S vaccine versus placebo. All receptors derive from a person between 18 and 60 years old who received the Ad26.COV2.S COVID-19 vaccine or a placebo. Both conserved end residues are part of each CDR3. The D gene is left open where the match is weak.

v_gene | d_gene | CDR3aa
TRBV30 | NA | CAFRGYNEKLFF
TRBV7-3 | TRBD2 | CASSLAGRINEQFF
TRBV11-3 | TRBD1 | CASSSRTGDGVTQYF
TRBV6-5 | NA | CASSPLNTGELFF
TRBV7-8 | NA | CASSPGYGYTF
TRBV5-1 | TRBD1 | CASSLGQGFASTDTQYF
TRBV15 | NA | CATSRDPTRNEQYF
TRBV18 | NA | CASSPTTDTQYF
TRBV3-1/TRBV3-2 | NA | CASSQEQDRLAKNIQYF
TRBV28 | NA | CASIGTTTDTQYF
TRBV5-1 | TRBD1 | CASSAGQGTAGANVLTF
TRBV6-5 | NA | CASSRSAMAEAFF
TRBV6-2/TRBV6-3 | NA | CASSYSGHLEKLFF
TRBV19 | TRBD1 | CASSPHQGAISEQYF
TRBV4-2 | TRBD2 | CASSQVVASGTVQQETQYF
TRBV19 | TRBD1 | CASSIKGQEYYGYTF
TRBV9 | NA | CASSLGTDNEQFF
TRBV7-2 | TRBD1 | CASSLRQGVYNEQFF
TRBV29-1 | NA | CSTRDPEETQYF
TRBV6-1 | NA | CASSDQGGYTGELFF
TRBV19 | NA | CGSRRGPGYTF
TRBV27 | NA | CASSLYNEQFF
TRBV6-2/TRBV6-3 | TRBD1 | CASSYSPGQLNTEAFF
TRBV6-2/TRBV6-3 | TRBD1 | CASSTRVGGLVRNTEAFF